The T cell receptor beta chain under discussion was sequenced for a study of shared clonotypes between healthy human individuals. Findings and caveats of the study: Naive subsets usually exceeded memory subsets in estimated richness. Non-shared clonotypes were found to have lower generation probabilities than the clonotypes that were shared by all four of the sorted-subset donors.

Only CD45RO-negative cells positively selected for CCR7 counted as naive CD8 cells, so terminally differentiated effector memory CD45RA+ cells were excluded. Assay used: immunoSEQ multiplex PCR; TCRdb lists only in-frame clones, some missing. This table has hundreds of thousands of clones, about 90% appearing once. Regarding this clone: Its specificity is not known.

The CDR3 is 15 residues long. Germline loops: CDR1 LGHNA, CDR2 YNFKEQ. V trimming: 4 bases; J trimming: 4 bases; junction bases outside the gene matches: 4. This receptor was taken from a man aged 25 to 45 in good health. Sequences were obtained from naive CD8+ T cells sorted from blood. The rearrangement links TRBV4-2 to TRBJ2-5; 12 nucleotides line up with TRBD2. The CDR3 region is CASSPTSGSRETQYF. The CDR3 coding sequence is TGTGCCAGCAGCCCGACTAGCGGGAGTCGAGAGACCCAGTACTTC.